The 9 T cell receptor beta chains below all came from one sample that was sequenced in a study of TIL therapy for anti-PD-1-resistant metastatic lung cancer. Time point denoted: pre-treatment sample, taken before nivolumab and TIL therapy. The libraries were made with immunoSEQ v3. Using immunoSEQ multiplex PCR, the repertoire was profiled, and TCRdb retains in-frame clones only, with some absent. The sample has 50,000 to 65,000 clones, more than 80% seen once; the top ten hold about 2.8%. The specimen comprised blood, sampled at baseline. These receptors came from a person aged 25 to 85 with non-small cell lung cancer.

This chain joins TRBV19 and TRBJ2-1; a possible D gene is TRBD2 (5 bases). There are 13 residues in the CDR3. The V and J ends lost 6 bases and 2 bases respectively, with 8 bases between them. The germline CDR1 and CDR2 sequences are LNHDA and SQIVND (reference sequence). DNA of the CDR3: TGTGCCAGTAGGACCGGGACCTACAATGAGCAGTTCTTC. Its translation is CASRTGTYNEQFF.

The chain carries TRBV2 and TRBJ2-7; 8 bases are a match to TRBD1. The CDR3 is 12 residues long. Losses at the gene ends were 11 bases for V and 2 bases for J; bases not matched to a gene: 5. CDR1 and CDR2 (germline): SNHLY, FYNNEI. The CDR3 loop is CAGGQDTYEQYF. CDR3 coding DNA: TGTGCCGGGGGACAGGACACCTACGAGCAGTACTTC. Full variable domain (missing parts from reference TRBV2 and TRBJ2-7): EPEVTQTPSHQVTQMGQEVILRCVPISNHLYFYWYRQILGQKVEFLVSFYNNEISEKSEIFDDQFSVERPDGSNFTLKIRSTKLEDSAMYFCAGGQDTYEQYFGPGTRLTVT.

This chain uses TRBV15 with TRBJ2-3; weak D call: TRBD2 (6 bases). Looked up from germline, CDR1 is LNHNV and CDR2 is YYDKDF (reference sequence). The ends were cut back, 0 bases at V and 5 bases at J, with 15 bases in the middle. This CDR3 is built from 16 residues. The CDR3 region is CATSRDGGTGGDTQYF. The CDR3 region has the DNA TGTGCCACCAGCAGAGATGGGGGGACTGGAGGAGATACGCAGTATTTT.

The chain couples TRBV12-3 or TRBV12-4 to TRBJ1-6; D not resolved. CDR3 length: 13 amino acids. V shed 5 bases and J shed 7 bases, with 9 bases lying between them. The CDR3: CASSVGTNSPLHF. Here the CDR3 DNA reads TGTGCCAGCAGTGTTGGTACGAATTCACCCCTCCACTTT.

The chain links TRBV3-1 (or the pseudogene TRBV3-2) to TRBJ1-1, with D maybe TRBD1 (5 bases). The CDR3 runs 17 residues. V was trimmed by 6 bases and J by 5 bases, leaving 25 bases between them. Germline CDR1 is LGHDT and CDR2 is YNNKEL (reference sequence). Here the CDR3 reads CASSLGGNPYLRTEAFF. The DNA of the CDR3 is TGTGCCAGCAGTCTTGGGGGGAACCCTTACCTCCGGACTGAAGCTTTCTTT.

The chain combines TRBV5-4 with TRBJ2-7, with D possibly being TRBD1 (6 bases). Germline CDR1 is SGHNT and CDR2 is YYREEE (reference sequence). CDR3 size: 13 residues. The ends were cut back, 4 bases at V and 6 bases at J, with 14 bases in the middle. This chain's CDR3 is CASSALRTAEQYF. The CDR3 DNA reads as TGTGCCAGCAGCGCACTCCGGACAGCCGAGCAGTACTTC.

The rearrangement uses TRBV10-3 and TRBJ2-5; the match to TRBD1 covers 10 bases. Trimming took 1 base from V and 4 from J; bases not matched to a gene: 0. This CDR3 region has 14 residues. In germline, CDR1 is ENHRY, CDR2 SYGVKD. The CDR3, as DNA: TGTGCCATCAGTGAGTGGACAGGGGGAGAGACCCAGTACTTC. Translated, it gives CAISEWTGGETQYF.

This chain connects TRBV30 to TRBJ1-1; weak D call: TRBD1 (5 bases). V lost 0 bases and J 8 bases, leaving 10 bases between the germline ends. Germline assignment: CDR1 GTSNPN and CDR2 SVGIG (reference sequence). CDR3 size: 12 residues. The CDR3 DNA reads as TGTGCCTGGAGTGTGTACGACAGAGAAGCTTTCTTT. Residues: CAWSVYDREAFF. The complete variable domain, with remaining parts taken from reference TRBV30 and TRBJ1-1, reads SQTIHQWPATLVQPVGSPLSLECTVEGTSNPNLYWYRQAAGRGLQLLFYSVGIGQISSEVPQNLSASRPQDRQFILSSKKLLLSDSGFYLCAWSVYDREAFFGQGTRLTVV.

The CDR3 reads CASSRRLASYNEQFF. CDR3 bases: TGTGCCAGCAGCCGCAGACTAGCCTCGTACAATGAGCAGTTCTTC. V is TRBV11-3 and J is TRBJ2-1; 7 bases match TRBD2. This CDR3 has 15 residues. The V and J ends lost 5 bases and 4 bases, in that order; junction bases with no gene match: 8. The V gene's germline CDR1 is SGHNT and CDR2 YENEEA.